The clone carrying this T cell receptor beta chain was picked up a small number of times. Its cognate antigen is unknown. These data belong to a study of identical twins. Study results and caveats: Alpha sequences that were out-of-frame and twin-shared showed an excess of low generation probability.

CDR3 length: 15 residues. Germline V gives CDR1 MNHNS, CDR2 SASEGT. V was clipped by 7 bases and J by 7 bases; unmatched bases: 10. TCRdb re-called the 5' RACE reads through MiXCR, storing one row per CDR3 protein. There are some 900,000 distinct CDR3 sequences in the sample; about 12% occur only once, and under 2% lies in the top ten. The same sample was also studied in work on yellow fever vaccine responses in identical twins.

The chain recombines TRBV6-1 with TRBJ1-5; TRBD1 aligns across 10 bases. What was sequenced was PBMCs. This clonotype was obtained from a woman younger than 30 in good health. The CDR3 here is CASKMTGGLGQPQHF. DNA for the CDR3: TGTGCCAGCAAGATGACAGGGGGCTTGGGACAGCCCCAGCATTTT.